This T cell receptor (beta chain) was recovered during a study of blood T cell repertoires in COVID-19. Study summary: T cells, B-cell-depleted T cells, or PBMCs provided the cDNA or gDNA that served as material.

Data came from immunoSEQ multiplex PCR; TCRdb stores just in-frame clones and leaves some out. This sample has over 55,000 clones, with almost 85% found just once. This clone was seen only a few times. The V and J ends lost 5 bases and 4 bases respectively, with 20 bases between them. The germline gives CDR1 MNHNS, CDR2 SASEGT. The CDR3 consists of 16 residues. J is TRBJ2-5 and V is TRBV6-1; tentative D call: TRBD2 (6 bases). The receptor comes from a man in his fifties with acute or convalescent COVID-19. The specimen sequenced was peripheral blood. The CDR3 DNA reads TGTGCCAGCAGTCAAGTCGGTCCCGGAGGGGCAGAGACCCAGTACTTC. Its protein is CASSQVGPGGAETQYF.